Each of the 2 T cell receptor beta chains below was sequenced from the same sample in a study of HIV-infected patients and healthy controls. Roughly three months, about 14 weeks, into antiretroviral therapy, follow-up blood was collected. All unsorted peripheral T cells were captured because whole blood was used without fractionation. Approximately 510 ng RNA was reverse transcribed with alpha and beta constant-region primers. Separate chain-specific third strand synthesis with multiplexing indices produced the alpha and beta libraries. TCRdb independently ran MiXCR on the 5' RACE reads; one entry per CDR3 protein. The sample holds 15,000 to 20,000 distinct CDR3 sequences, roughly 7.9% seen once. Sequenced here: blood, sampled during antiretroviral therapy. The receptors were gathered from an adult with HIV infection.

This clonotype has at least ten counts. V usage is TRBV15 and J usage is TRBJ2-5; unclear D gene. There are 15 residues in the CDR3. Deletions cut 3 bases from V and 2 bases from J, with 13 bases between. From germline, CDR1 is LNHNV and CDR2 YYDKDF (reference sequence). CDR3 nucleotide sequence: TGTGCCACCAGCAGTTTCCGCGGCTATCAAGAGACCCAGTACTTC. Its translation is CATSSFRGYQETQYF.

In its sample, this clonotype was seen many times. CDR3 residues: CAWSSGHLKGEETQYF. In DNA, the CDR3 is TGTGCCTGGAGTTCGGGACACTTGAAAGGGGAAGAGACCCAGTACTTC. The chain uses TRBV30 and TRBJ2-5, with a weak D call TRBD1 (6 bases). Germline lookup yields CDR1 GTSNPN and CDR2 SVGIG (reference sequence). This CDR3 has 16 residues. V dropped 2 bases and J dropped 3 bases, with 19 bases sitting between them.